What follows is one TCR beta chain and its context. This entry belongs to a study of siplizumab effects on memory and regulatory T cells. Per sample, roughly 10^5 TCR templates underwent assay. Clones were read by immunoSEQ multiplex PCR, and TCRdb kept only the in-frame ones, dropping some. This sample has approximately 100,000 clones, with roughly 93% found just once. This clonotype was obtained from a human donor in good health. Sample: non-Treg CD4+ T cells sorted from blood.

The CDR3 sequence: CASSLGATGAGETQYF. The CDR3 DNA reads TGTGCCAGCAGTCTGGGGGCCACAGGGGCGGGAGAGACCCAGTACTTC. V usage is TRBV27 and J usage is TRBJ2-5, with 7 bases fitting TRBD1. V was clipped by 5 bases and J by 4 bases; unmatched bases: 13. Germline CDR1 is MNHEY and CDR2 is SMNVEV (reference sequence). The CDR3 has 16 residues.